A selection of T cell receptor beta chains follows, all from one sample in a study of blood T cell repertoires in COVID-19. The method was immunoSEQ multiplex PCR; TCRdb's version includes in-frame clones alone and lacks a portion of them. The sample includes about 220,000 clones, 75% to 85% seen only once; the top ten take 9.5% to 15%. The specimen was peripheral blood. These receptors all stem from a human donor in a cohort sampled during active COVID-19. CDR3s include the opening cysteine and the closing phenylalanine or tryptophan. A D gene is named only where the DNA matches it firmly. Clone size is not always given. Where it is, it says once, few, many or a class for expanded clones.

V	D	J	size	CDR3	DNA
TRBV10-3	TRBD1	TRBJ2-7	.	CAISLTGVRDEQYF	TGTGCCATCAGTCTAACAGGGGTTCGGGACGAGCAGTACTTC
TRBV5-1	.	TRBJ2-2	.	CASSFLTGLGTGELFF	TGCGCCAGCAGCTTTTTAACAGGGTTAGGGACCGGGGAGCTGTTTTTT
TRBV29-1	TRBD2	TRBJ2-3	.	CSVGGLAAAGRTQYF	TGCAGCGTTGGGGGACTAGCGGCCGCGGGAAGGACGCAGTATTTT
TRBV10-3	TRBD2	TRBJ2-4	.	CAIKGTSGKGLGIQYF	TGTGCCATCAAAGGGACTAGCGGGAAGGGGTTGGGCATTCAGTACTTC
TRBV19	.	TRBJ2-5	.	CASSIDRGETQYF	TGTGCCAGTAGTATAGACAGAGGAGAGACCCAGTACTTC
TRBV7-8	TRBD2	TRBJ2-5	.	CASSRGGVEGTQYF	TGTGCCAGCAGCCGTGGGGGGGTTGAGGGGACCCAGTACTTC
TRBV20-1	.	TRBJ2-5	.	CSARLETQYF	TGCAGTGCTAGACTGGAGACCCAGTACTTC
TRBV2	.	TRBJ1-2	.	CASSGGRGYGYTF	TGTGCCAGCAGTGGCGGCAGGGGCTATGGCTACACCTTC
TRBV28	.	TRBJ2-7	.	CASCPGVPTYEQYF	TGTGCCAGCTGCCCCGGGGTACCAACCTACGAGCAGTACTTC
TRBV20-1	TRBD1	TRBJ1-6	.	CSASGQGGSPLHF	TGCAGTGCTAGTGGCCAGGGGGGATCACCCCTCCACTTT
TRBV6-6	.	TRBJ1-5	.	CASSYVRGYSNQPQHF	TGTGCCAGCAGTTACGTACGGGGGTATAGCAATCAGCCCCAGCATTTT
TRBV5-1	TRBD1	TRBJ1-1	.	CASSLELGQGNTEAFF	TGCGCCAGCAGCTTGGAATTGGGACAGGGGAACACTGAAGCTTTCTTT
TRBV5-6	.	TRBJ2-5	.	CASSLQGLGETQYF	TGTGCCAGCAGCTTGCAGGGGCTGGGGGAGACCCAGTACTTC
TRBV7-2	.	TRBJ2-5	.	CASTRSTAETQYF	TGTGCCAGCACCCGATCGACAGCAGAGACCCAGTACTTC
TRBV4-2	.	TRBJ1-1	once	CASSQEPGGTEAFF	TGTGCCAGCAGCCAAGAACCCGGGGGCACTGAAGCTTTCTTT
TRBV2	.	TRBJ1-2	.	CASSDSGDSYTF	TGTGCCAGCAGTGACTCAGGGGATAGCTACACCTTC
TRBV10-3	TRBD1	TRBJ1-6	.	CAISGPGQGHSPLHF	TGTGCCATCAGTGGTCCGGGACAGGGTCATTCACCCCTCCACTTT
TRBV4-1	.	TRBJ1-4	.	CASSHDGGGGEKLFF	TGCGCCAGCAGCCATGACGGGGGGGGAGGAGAAAAACTGTTTTTT
TRBV7-2	TRBD1	TRBJ1-1	.	CASSLDGTGGTEAFF	TGTGCCAGCAGCTTAGACGGCACAGGGGGAACTGAAGCTTTCTTT
TRBV4-2	.	TRBJ1-6	.	CASSQDAPPGHEGVVGRGDSPLHF	TGTGCCAGCAGCCAAGATGCGCCGCCGGGACATGAGGGAGTGGTTGGTCGTGGAGACTCACCCCTCCACTTT